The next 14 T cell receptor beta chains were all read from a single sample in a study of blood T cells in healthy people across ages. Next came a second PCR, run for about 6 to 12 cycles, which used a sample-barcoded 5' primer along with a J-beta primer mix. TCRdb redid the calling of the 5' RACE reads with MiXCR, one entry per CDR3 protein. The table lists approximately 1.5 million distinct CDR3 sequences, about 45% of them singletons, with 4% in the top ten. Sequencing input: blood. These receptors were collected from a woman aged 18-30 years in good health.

The chain's CDR3 is CASSLFHTGELFF. CDR3 bases: TGTGCCAGCAGTTTATTCCACACCGGGGAGCTGTTTTTT. This chain links TRBV27 with TRBJ2-2; D ambiguous. The CDR3 runs to 13 residues. Trimming left V 1 base short and J 3 bases short, with 3 bases between. CDR1 and CDR2 from the germline V gene are MNHEY and SMNVEV (reference sequence).

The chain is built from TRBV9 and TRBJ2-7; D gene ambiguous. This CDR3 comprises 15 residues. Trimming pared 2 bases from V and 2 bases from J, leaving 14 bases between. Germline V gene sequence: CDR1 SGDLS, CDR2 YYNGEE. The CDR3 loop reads CASSVTERRTYEQYF. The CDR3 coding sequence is TGTGCCAGCAGCGTCACCGAACGGCGGACCTACGAGCAGTACTTC.

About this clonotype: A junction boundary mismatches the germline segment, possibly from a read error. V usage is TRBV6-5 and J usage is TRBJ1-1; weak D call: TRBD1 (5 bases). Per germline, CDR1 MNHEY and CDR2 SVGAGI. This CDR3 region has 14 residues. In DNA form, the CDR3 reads TGTACCAGCAGTTTTCGGGGAACAGGCACTGAAGCTTTCTTT. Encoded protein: CTSSFRGTGTEAFF.

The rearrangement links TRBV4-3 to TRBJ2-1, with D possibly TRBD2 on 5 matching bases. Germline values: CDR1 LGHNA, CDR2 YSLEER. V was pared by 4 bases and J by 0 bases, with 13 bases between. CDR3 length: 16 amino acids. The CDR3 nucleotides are TGCGCCAGCAGCCCTCGAGCGGATGCCTCCTACAATGAGCAGTTCTTC. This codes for CASSPRADASYNEQFF.

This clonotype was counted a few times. The CDR3 DNA follows: TGTGCCAGCAGCTTAAGGGCGGGCAGCAATGAGCAGTTCTTC. This translates into CASSLRAGSNEQFF. The rearrangement links TRBV7-2 to TRBJ2-1, with TRBD2 as a possible D gene (5 bases). Germline V gene data show CDR1 as SGHTA and CDR2 as FQGNSA. The V end was cut by 2 bases, the J end by 6 bases, with 11 bases between. The CDR3 is 14 residues long.

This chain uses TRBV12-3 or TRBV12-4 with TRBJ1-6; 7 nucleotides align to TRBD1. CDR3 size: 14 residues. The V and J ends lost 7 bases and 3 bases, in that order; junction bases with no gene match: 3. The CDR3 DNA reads TGTGCCAGCACCGGGACAGTCTATAATTCACCCCTCCACTTT. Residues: CASTGTVYNSPLHF.

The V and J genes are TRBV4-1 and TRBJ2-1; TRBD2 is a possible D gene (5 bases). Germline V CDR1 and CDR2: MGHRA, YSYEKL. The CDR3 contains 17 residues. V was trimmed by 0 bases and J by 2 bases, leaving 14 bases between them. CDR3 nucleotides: TGCGCCAGCAGCCAAGATGCGGGCCCGGGGACCTACAATGAGCAGTTCTTC. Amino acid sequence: CASSQDAGPGTYNEQFF.

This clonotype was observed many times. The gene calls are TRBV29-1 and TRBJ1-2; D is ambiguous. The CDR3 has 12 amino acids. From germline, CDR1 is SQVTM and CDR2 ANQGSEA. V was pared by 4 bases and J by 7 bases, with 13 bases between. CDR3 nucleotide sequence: TGCAGCGTTGGGGCCGCCTTCCGTGGCTACACCTTC. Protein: CSVGAAFRGYTF.

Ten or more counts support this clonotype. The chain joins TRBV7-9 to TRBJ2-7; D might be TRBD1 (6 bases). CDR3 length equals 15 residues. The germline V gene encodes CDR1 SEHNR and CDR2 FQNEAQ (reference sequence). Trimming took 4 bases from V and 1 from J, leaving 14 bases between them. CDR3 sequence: CASSSNLQGSYEQYF. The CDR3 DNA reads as TGTGCCAGCAGCTCGAACCTACAGGGTTCCTACGAGCAGTACTTC.

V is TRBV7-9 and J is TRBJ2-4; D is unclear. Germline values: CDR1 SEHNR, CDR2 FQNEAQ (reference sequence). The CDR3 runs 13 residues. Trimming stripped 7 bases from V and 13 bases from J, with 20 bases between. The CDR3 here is CASTGIIQETQYF. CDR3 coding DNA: TGTGCCAGCACCGGAATCATACAAGAAACCCAGTACTTC.

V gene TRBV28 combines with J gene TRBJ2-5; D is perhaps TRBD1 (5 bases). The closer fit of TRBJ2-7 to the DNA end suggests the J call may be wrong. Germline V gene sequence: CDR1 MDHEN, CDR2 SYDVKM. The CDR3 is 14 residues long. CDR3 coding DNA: TGTGCCAGCAGTGTCCAGGGTAAGGGCCACGAGCAGTACTTC. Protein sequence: CASSVQGKGHEQYF.

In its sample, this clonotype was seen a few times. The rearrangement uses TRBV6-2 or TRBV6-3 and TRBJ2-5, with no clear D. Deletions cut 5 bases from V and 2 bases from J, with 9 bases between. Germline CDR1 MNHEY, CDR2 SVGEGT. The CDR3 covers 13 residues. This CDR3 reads CASSAYEQETQYF. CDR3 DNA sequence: TGTGCCAGCAGTGCATACGAACAAGAGACCCAGTACTTC.

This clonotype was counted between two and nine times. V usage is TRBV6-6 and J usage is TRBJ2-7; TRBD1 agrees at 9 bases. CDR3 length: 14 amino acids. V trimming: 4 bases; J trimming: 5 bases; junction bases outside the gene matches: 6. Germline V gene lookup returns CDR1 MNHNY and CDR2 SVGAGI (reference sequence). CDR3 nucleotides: TGTGCCAGCAGTTGGGGGACAGGGAAACACGAGCAGTACTTC. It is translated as CASSWGTGKHEQYF.

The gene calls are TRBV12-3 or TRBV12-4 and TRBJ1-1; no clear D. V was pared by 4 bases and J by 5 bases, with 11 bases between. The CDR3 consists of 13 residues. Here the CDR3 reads CASSSFRATEAFF. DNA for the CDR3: TGTGCCAGCAGTTCGTTCCGGGCAACTGAAGCTTTCTTT.